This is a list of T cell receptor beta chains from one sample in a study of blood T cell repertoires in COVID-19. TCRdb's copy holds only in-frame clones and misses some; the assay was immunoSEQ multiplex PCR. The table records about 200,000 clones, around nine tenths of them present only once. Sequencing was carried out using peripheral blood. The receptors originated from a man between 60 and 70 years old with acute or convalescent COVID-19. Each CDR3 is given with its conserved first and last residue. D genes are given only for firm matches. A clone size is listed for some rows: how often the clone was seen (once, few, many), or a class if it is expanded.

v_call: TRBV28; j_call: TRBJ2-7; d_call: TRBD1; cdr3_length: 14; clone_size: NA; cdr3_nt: TGTGCCAGCAGTTTGCGCAGGGGGTCCTACGAGCAGTACTTC; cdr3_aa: CASSLRRGSYEQYF
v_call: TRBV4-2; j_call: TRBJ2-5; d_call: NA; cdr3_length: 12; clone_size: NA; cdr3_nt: TGTGCCAGCAGCCAAGGAGGGGAGACCCAGTACTTC; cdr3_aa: CASSQGGETQYF
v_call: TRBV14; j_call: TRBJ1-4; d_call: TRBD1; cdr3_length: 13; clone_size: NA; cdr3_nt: TGTGCCAGCAGCCAAGTCTACAGGGGGAAACTGTTTTTT; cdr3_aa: CASSQVYRGKLFF
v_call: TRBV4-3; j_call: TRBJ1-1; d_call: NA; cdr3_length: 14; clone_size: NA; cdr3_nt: TGCGCCAGCAGCCATGGGAGGGGAGTTTCTGAAGCTTTCTTT; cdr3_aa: CASSHGRGVSEAFF
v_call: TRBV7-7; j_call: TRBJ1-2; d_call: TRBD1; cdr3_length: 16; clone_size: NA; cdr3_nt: TGTGCCAGCAGCGCCCGGGACAGGGTATTGAGGTATGGCTACACCTTC; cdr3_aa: CASSARDRVLRYGYTF
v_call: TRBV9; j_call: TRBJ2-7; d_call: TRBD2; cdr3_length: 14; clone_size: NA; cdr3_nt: TGTGCCAGCAGCAGGTCAGCGGGGGGTCACGAGCAGTACTTC; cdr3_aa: CASSRSAGGHEQYF
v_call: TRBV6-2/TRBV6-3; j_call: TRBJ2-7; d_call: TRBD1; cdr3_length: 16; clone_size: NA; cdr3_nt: TGTGCCAGCAGTTATGGGCAGGGGGCTGGCCTCTACGAGCAGTACTTC; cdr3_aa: CASSYGQGAGLYEQYF
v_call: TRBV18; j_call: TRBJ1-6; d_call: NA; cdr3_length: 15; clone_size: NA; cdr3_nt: TGTGCCAGCTCCCCCAGGATCCAGTTTAATTCACCCCTCCACTTT; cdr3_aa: CASSPRIQFNSPLHF
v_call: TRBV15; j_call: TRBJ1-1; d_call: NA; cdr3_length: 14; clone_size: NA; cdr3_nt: TGTGCCACTACCGTGGAGGTCCGGGACACTGAAGCTTTCTTT; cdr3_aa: CATTVEVRDTEAFF
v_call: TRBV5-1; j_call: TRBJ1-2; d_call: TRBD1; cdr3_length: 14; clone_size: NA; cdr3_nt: TGCGCCAGCAGCTTGGGACAGGGAGACTACGGCTACACCTTC; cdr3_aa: CASSLGQGDYGYTF
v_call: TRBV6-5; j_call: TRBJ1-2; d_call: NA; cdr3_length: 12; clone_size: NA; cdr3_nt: TGTGCCAGCGTGGAGTACAACTATGGCTACACCTTC; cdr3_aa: CASVEYNYGYTF
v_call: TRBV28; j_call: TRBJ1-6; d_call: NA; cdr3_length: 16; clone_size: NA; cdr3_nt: TGTGCCAGCAGCCCTGCAGGGAAGGTCAATAATTCACCCCTCCACTTT; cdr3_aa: CASSPAGKVNNSPLHF
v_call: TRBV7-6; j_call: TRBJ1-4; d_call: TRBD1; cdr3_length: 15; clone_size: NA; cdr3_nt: TGTGCCAGCAGCTTAGCGGCGGGACAGTATGAAAAACTGTTTTTT; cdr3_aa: CASSLAAGQYEKLFF
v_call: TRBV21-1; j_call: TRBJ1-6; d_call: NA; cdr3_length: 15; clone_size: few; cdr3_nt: TGTGCCAGCAGCAAAGGTCCAGGATCGAATTCACCCCTCCACTTT; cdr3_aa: CASSKGPGSNSPLHF
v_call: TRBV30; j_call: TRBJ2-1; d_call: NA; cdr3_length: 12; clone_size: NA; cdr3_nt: TGTGCCTGGAGTACCGACAGCCCGTGGCAGTTCTTC; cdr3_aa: CAWSTDSPWQFF
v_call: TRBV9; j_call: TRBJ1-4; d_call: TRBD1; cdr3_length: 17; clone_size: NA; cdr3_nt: TGTGCCAGCAGCGCCGGCATGGGACAGGACCGTAATGAAAAACTGTTTTTT; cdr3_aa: CASSAGMGQDRNEKLFF
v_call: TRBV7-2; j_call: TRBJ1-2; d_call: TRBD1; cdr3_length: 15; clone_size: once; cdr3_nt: TGTGCCAGCAGCTCAAGACAGGGGGCGCCCCATGGCTACACCTTC; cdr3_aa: CASSSRQGAPHGYTF
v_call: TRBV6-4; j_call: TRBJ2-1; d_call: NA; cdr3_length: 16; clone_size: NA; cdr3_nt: TGTGCCAGCAGTGACTCGTCGGCGGGAACCTACAATGAGCAGTTCTTC; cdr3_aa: CASSDSSAGTYNEQFF
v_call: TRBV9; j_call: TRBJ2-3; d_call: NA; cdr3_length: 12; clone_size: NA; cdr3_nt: TGTGCCAGCAGCTATAGCACAGATACGCAGTATTTT; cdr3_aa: CASSYSTDTQYF
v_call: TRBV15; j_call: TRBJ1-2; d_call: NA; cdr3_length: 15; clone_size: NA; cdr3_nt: TGTGCCACCAGCAGTGCCGGGTTGCGGGGCTATGGCTACACCTTC; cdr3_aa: CATSSAGLRGYGYTF
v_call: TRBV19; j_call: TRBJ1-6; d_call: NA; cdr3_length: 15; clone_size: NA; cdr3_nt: TGTGCCAGTAGTATTCAACAGAACTATAATTCACCCCTCCACTTT; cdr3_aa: CASSIQQNYNSPLHF
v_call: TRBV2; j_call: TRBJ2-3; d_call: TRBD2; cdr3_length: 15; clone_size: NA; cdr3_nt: TGTGCCAGCAGTGACGGGGGGGCCAGCACAGATACGCAGTATTTT; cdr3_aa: CASSDGGASTDTQYF
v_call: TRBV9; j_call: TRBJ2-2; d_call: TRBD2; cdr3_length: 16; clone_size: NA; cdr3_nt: TGTGCCAGCAGCTCCCGGACTAGAGGGGACACCGGGGAGCTGTTTTTT; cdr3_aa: CASSSRTRGDTGELFF
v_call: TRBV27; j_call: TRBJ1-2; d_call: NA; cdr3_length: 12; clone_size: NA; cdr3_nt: TGTGCCAGCAGGAATCAGGTTTCGGGCTACACCTTC; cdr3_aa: CASRNQVSGYTF
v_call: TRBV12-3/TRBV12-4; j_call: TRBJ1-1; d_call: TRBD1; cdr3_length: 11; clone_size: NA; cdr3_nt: TGTGCCAGAGACAGGGCGGCTGAAGCTTTCTTT; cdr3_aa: CARDRAAEAFF
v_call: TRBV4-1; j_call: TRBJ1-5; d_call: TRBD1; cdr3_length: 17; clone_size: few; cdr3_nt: TGCGCCAGCAGCCCCGCCGGCGGGACAGGGGGCAATCAGCCCCAGCATTTT; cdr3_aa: CASSPAGGTGGNQPQHF
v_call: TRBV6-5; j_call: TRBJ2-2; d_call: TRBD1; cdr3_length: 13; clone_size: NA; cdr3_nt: TGTGCCAGCGTGAAGGACAGGGCTGGGGAGCTGTTTTTT; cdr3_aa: CASVKDRAGELFF
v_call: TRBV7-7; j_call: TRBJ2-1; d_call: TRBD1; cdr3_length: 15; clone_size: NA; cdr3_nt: TGTGCCAGCAGCTCCAGACAGGGGAGTTACAATGAGCAGTTCTTC; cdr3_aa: CASSSRQGSYNEQFF
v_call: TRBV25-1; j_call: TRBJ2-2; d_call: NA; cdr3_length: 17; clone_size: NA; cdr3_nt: TGTGCCAGCACTCCCAGAATGACAGGTTCAAACACCGGGGAGCTGTTTTTT; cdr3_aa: CASTPRMTGSNTGELFF
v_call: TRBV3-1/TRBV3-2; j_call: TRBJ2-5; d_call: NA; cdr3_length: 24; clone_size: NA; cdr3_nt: NA; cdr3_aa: CASSQERGLRTKRPSTSGQARQYF
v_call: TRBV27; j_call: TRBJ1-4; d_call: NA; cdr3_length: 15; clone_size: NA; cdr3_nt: TGTGCCAGCAGCCCCCCCGGGCAGCCGGCGGGAAAACTGTTTTTT; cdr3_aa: CASSPPGQPAGKLFF
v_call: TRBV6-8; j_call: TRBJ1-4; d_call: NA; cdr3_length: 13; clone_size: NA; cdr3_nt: TGTGCCAGCAGTTTGGAGAGAAATGAAAAACTGTTTTTT; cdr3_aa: CASSLERNEKLFF
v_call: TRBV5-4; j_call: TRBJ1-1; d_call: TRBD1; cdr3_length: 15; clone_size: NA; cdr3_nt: TGTGCCAGCAGCTTAGGGGACAGGGGGTCCACTGAAGCTTTCTTT; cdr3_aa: CASSLGDRGSTEAFF
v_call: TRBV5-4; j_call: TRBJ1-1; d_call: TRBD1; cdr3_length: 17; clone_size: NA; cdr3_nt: TGTGCCAGCAGCAAGCCGGGACAGGGGGACATGAACACTGAAGCTTTCTTT; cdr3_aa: CASSKPGQGDMNTEAFF
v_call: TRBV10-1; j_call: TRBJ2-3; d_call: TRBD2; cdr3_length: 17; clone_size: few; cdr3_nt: TGCGCCAGCAGTGAGTCGGTAGCGGGGGGTCGCACAGATACGCAGTATTTT; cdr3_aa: CASSESVAGGRTDTQYF
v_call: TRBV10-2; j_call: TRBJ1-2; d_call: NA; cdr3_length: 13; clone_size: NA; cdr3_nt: TGCGCCAGCAGTCCCTGGGGGGGCACAGGCTACACCTTC; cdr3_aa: CASSPWGGTGYTF
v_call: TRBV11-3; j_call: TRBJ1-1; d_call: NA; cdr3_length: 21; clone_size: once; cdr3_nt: TGTGCCAGCAGCTTAGATGGCCTTACGCGAACCCCGAAACAGGGGAACACTGAAGCTTTCTTT; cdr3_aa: CASSLDGLTRTPKQGNTEAFF
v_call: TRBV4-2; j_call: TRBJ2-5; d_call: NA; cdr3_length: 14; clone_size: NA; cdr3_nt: TGTGCCAGCAGCCAAGGGGGGGTAGGCGAGACCCAGTACTTC; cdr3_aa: CASSQGGVGETQYF
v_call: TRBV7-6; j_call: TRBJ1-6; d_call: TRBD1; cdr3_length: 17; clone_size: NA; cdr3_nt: TGTGCCAGCAGCTTAGCTCTGGCAGGGGGTATTAATTCACCCCTCCACTTT; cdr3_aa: CASSLALAGGINSPLHF
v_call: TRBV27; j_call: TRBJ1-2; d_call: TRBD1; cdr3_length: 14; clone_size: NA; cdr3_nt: TGTGCCAGCAGTTTAAACAGGGGGAGCTATGGCTACACCTTC; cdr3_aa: CASSLNRGSYGYTF
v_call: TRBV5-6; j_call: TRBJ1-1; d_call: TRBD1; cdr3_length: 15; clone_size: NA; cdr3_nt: TGTGCCAGCAGCTCCTCGACAGGGGAGGACACTGAAGCTTTCTTT; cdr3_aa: CASSSSTGEDTEAFF
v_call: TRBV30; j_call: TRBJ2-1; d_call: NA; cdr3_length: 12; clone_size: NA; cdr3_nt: TGTGCCTGGAGTGTTCGCGGGGTCGAGCAGTTCTTC; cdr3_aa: CAWSVRGVEQFF
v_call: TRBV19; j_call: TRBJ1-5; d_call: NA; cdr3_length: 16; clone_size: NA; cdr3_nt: TGTGCCAGTAGTATAGGCCGGGGGGATAGAAATCAGCCCCAGCATTTT; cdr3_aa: CASSIGRGDRNQPQHF
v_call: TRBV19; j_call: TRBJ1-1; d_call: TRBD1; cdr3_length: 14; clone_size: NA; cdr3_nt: TGTGCCAGTAGTAGGGACAGCCTGAACACTGAAGCTTTCTTT; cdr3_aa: CASSRDSLNTEAFF
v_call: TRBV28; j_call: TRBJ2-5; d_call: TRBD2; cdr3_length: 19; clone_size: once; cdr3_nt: TGTGCCAGCAGTTTTTATATATTTTTTTGGCGGGGGGGCCCCGAGACCCAGTACTTC; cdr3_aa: CASSFYIFFWRGGPETQYF
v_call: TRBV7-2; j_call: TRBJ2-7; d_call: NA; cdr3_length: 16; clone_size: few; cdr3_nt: TGTGCCAGCAGCTTATACTCCGGGACAACCTCCTACGAGCAGTACTTC; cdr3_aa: CASSLYSGTTSYEQYF
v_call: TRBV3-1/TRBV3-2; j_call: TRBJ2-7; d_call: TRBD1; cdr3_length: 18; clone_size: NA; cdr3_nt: TGTGCCAGCAGCCAAGGTCGAGCAGGGGGTTTTTTTTCGTACGAGCAGTACTTC; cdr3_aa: CASSQGRAGGFFSYEQYF
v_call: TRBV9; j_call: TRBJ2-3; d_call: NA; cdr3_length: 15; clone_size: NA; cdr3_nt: TGTGCCAGCAGCGTAGAGGGAGCGGTCACAGATACGCAGTATTTT; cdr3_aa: CASSVEGAVTDTQYF
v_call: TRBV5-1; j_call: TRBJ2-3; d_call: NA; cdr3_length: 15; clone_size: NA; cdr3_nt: TGCGCCAGCAGCGGGTGGACAGCTAGCACAGATACGCAGTATTTT; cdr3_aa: CASSGWTASTDTQYF